This T cell receptor beta chain was found in a study of blood T cell repertoires in COVID-19. In the study overall: Acute and convalescent COVID-19 samples came from the United States, Italy and Spain. PBMCs, B-cell-depleted T cells, or T cells were the source of the cDNA or gDNA that made up the material.

The authors' processing: Amplified reference gene primers provided the basis for estimating nucleated cell counts. Here immunoSEQ multiplex PCR was the method, and the copy in TCRdb shows in-frame clones only, minus some. V and J calls and clone size are given by that table; D and trimming were obtained from the DNA. This table holds over 60,000 clones, about 75% found once. Trimming took 5 bases from V and 3 from J; bases not matched to a gene: 4. Germline assignment: CDR1 SGHVS and CDR2 FQNEAQ. The CDR3 covers 14 residues. Sequencing was done on a sample of peripheral blood. The rearrangement links TRBV7-8 to TRBJ2-7; 10 bases line up with TRBD2. The sequence derives from a woman older than 75 with acute or convalescent COVID-19. The CDR3 sequence is CASSKGLAVYEQYF. In DNA, the CDR3 is TGTGCCAGCAGCAAAGGACTAGCGGTCTACGAGCAGTACTTC. Full variable domain (missing parts from reference TRBV7-8 and TRBJ2-7): GAGVSQSPRYKVAKRGQDVALRCDPISGHVSLFWYQQALGQGPEFLTYFQNEAQLDKSGLPSDRFFAERPEGSVSTLKIQRTQQEDSAVYLCASSKGLAVYEQYFGPGTRLTVT.